Shown below are 11 T cell receptor beta chains from a single sample sequenced in a study of blood T cells in healthy people across ages (dated by TCRdb to between 2014 and 2017). Library prep was done by 5' RACE. Sequencing took place on an Illumina HiSeq 2500. The second PCR ran for roughly 7 to 12 cycles and used a J-beta primer mix along with a sample-barcoded 5' primer. TCRdb passed the public sequencing reads through fastp at Q25 and MiXCR, retaining productive beta sequences. Merged by CDR3 protein, the rows form single entries marked with the most common genes and DNA. This sample comprises about 1.7 million distinct CDR3 sequences, 28% of them detected only once. 7.7% of the sample is held by the ten biggest clonotypes. The sequencing input was blood. All receptors derive from a woman aged 25 to 39 in good health.

Comment on this clonotype: This may stem from a read error, because a much larger clone lies one nucleotide away. The chain uses TRBV7-9 and TRBJ2-4, with TRBD2 identical over 10 bases. This CDR3 is 17 amino acids long. Germline V gene data show CDR1 as SEHNR and CDR2 as FQNEAQ (reference sequence). With V trimmed by 5 bases and J by 13 bases, 20 bases remained unmatched. The CDR3 DNA sequence: TGTGCCAGCAGCCACATTCAATCGGCTAGCGGGAGCAATGAGCAGTACTTC. It is translated as CASSHIQSASGSNEQYF.

V usage is TRBV7-9 and J usage is TRBJ1-6; D is undetermined. The CDR3 covers 14 residues. V lost 5 bases and J 7 bases, leaving 12 bases between the germline ends. Germline V lookup: CDR1 SEHNR, CDR2 FQNEAQ (reference sequence). The DNA for the CDR3 is TGTGCCAGCAGCCCCGGGGAGGGCAATTCACCCCTCCACTTT. It is translated as CASSPGEGNSPLHF.

This clonotype was seen a few times. The chain has TRBV6-5 and TRBJ2-2, with 12 bases that match TRBD2. Per the germline V gene, CDR1 is MNHEY and CDR2 is SVGAGI. This CDR3 comprises 16 residues. V trimming: 5 bases; J trimming: 2 bases; junction bases outside the gene matches: 3. This chain's CDR3 is CASSTSGGLNTGELFF. The CDR3 nucleotides are TGTGCCAGCAGTACTAGCGGGGGGTTAAACACCGGGGAGCTGTTTTTT.

The sample holds many counts of this clonotype. The chain couples TRBV6-1 to TRBJ2-4, with 7 bases fitting TRBD2. Germline V gives CDR1 MNHNS, CDR2 SASEGT. V was pared by 1 base and J by 6 bases, with 6 bases of the junction left unmatched. The CDR3 runs to 15 residues. This CDR3 reads CASSEGGSPPNIQYF. In DNA, the CDR3 is TGTGCCAGCAGTGAAGGCGGGAGCCCCCCAAACATTCAGTACTTC.

This clonotype was recorded a few times. The genes are TRBV14 and TRBJ2-1; 7 positions match TRBD2. CDR1 SGHDN and CDR2 FVKESK come from the germline V gene. J gave up 8 bases and V 1 base, and 8 bases lay outside the gene matches. This CDR3 has 15 amino acids. CDR3 region: CASSQVLREYYEQFF. The CDR3 DNA follows: TGTGCCAGCAGCCAAGTATTGCGGGAGTATTATGAGCAGTTCTTC.

This clonotype has just a few counts. The chain joins TRBV7-6 to TRBJ1-4; D gene ambiguous. The germline CDR1 and CDR2 sequences are SGHVS and FNYEAQ. The CDR3 consists of 14 residues. V lost 4 bases and J lost 3, with 9 bases in between. CDR3 amino acids: CASSSRRSNEKLFF. CDR3 sequence (DNA): TGTGCCAGCAGCTCTAGACGGTCTAATGAAAAACTGTTTTTT.

This clonotype has a handful of counts. This chain joins TRBV6-5 and TRBJ2-3; perhaps TRBD2 as D (5 bases). V lost 6 bases, J lost 11 bases, and 21 bases lay in between. Germline V lookup: CDR1 MNHEY, CDR2 SVGAGI. The CDR3 runs 14 residues. CDR3 sequence reads: CASRLSGEYSRQYF. The DNA of the CDR3 is TGTGCCAGCAGGCTCAGTGGGGAGTATAGTCGGCAGTATTTT.

The rearrangement links TRBV14 to TRBJ2-5; D unclear. CDR3 length: 14 amino acids. The V and J ends lost 4 bases and 5 bases respectively, with 14 bases between them. Germline values: CDR1 SGHDN, CDR2 FVKESK. CDR3 amino acids: CASSLRQHSETQYF. The CDR3 nucleotides read TGTGCCAGCAGCCTAAGGCAGCATTCGGAGACCCAGTACTTC. The full variable domain, its missing parts supplied by reference TRBV14 and TRBJ2-5, is EAGVTQFPSHSVIEKGQTVTLRCDPISGHDNLYWYRRVMGKEIKFLLHFVKESKQDESGMPNNRFLAERTGGTYSTLKVQPAELEDSGVYFCASSLRQHSETQYFGPGTRLLVL.

The CDR3 DNA reads as TGCAGTGCCCGCGGACGGGCGTGGGCTGAGCAGTTCTTC. This gives the protein CSARGRAWAEQFF. This rearrangement joins TRBV20-1 to TRBJ2-1, with D unresolved. This CDR3 is built from 13 residues. V lost 6 bases and J 9 bases, leaving 18 bases between the germline ends. Germline values: CDR1 DFQATT, CDR2 SNEGSKA (reference sequence).

This clonotype was recorded at least ten times. This sequence joins TRBV20-1 and TRBJ2-1, with TRBD2 matching over 12 bases. CDR3 length equals 14 residues. Germline lookup yields CDR1 DFQATT and CDR2 SNEGSKA (reference sequence). The V gene end was trimmed by 3 bases and the J gene end by 10 bases; junction bases not matched to a gene: 7. CDR3: CSARASGGAGEQFF. Written as DNA, the CDR3 is TGCAGTGCTAGGGCTAGCGGGGGGGCAGGCGAGCAGTTCTTC.

This clonotype was seen ten or more times. The chain has TRBV10-3 and TRBJ2-7; tentatively, D is TRBD1 or TRBD2 (5 bases each). Germline V gives CDR1 ENHRY, CDR2 SYGVKD. The V and J ends lost 4 bases and 6 bases respectively, with 16 bases between them. The CDR3 is 14 amino acids. DNA of the CDR3: TGTGCCATCAGTGTAGAGGGACCCGTTCGCGAGCAGTACTTC. This encodes CAISVEGPVREQYF.